One and the same sample provided the 8 T cell receptor beta chains below, sequenced in a study of blood T cell repertoires in COVID-19. The table came from immunoSEQ multiplex PCR; TCRdb's copy has only in-frame clones and leaves some out. The sample lists about 250,000 clones, around 86% occurring once. The sequencing input was peripheral blood. The origin of the receptors is a woman aged 55-70 years who had recovered from COVID-19.

The chain joins TRBV2 to TRBJ1-2; D might be TRBD1 (5 bases). Germline CDR1 reads SNHLY; CDR2 reads FYNNEI. V lost 1 base and J lost 8, with 17 bases in between. CDR3 length: 15 residues. CDR3 sequence reads: CASSEGVRGREGYTF. CDR3 nucleotides: TGTGCCAGCAGTGAAGGGGTGAGGGGACGGGAGGGCTACACCTTC.

Only one count was recorded for this clone. V and J are TRBV4-3 and TRBJ2-1; TRBD1 matches at 8 bases. The CDR3 is made up of 17 amino acids. The germline CDR1 and CDR2 sequences are LGHNA and YSLEER. V shed 3 bases, J shed 7 bases, and the junction held 14 bases outside the gene matches. CDR3 amino acids: CASSQSRPRDRRNEQFF. The CDR3 DNA sequence: TGCGCCAGCAGCCAGTCTCGGCCCCGGGACAGGCGGAATGAGCAGTTCTTC.

This clone was found once. The chain is built from TRBV7-6 and TRBJ2-5, with 9 bases identical to TRBD1. This CDR3 is built from 18 residues. CDR1 SGHVS and CDR2 FNYEAQ come from the germline V gene. V gave up 4 bases and J gave up 4 bases; unmatched junction bases: 16. The CDR3 is CASSSSYTGGAGLETQYF. Here the CDR3 DNA reads TGTGCCAGCAGCTCGTCGTATACAGGGGGCGCCGGGTTAGAGACCCAGTACTTC.

This chain connects TRBV7-9 to TRBJ2-1, with 7 bases lining up with TRBD1. The J segment lost 5 bases and the V segment lost 5 bases, leaving 9 bases of the junction unmatched. CDR3 length equals 15 residues. Germline V CDR1 and CDR2: SEHNR, FQNEAQ (reference sequence). Here the CDR3 reads CASSTRTGRNNEQFF. The DNA for the CDR3 is TGTGCCAGCAGCACGAGGACAGGAAGAAACAATGAGCAGTTCTTC. The full variable domain, in which reference TRBV7-9 and TRBJ2-1 provide the parts outside the CDR3, is DTGVSQNPRHKITKRGQNVTFRCDPISEHNRLYWYRQTLGQGPEFLTYFQNEAQLEKSRLLSDRFSAERPKGSFSTLEIQRTEQGDSAMYLCASSTRTGRNNEQFFGPGTRLTVL.

Note on this clone: At one of its ends the junction is not consistent with the germline gene, which may arise from a read error. V gene TRBV7-7 combines with J gene TRBJ2-2; D is uncertain. CDR3 length: 13 amino acids. Germline CDR1 and CDR2: SSHAT and FNYEAQ (reference sequence). CDR3 region: CASSPQPRGELFF. Written as DNA, the CDR3 is TGTGCTAGCAGCCCCCAGCCGCGGGGGGAGCTGTTTTTT.

J is TRBJ2-5 and V is TRBV11-3; 8 positions agree with TRBD2. CDR1 is SGHNT, CDR2 YENEEA, per germline. The CDR3 is 14 residues long. With V trimmed by 2 bases and J by 3 bases, 2 bases remained unmatched. DNA of the CDR3: TGTGCCAGCAGCTTAACGACTAGCGAAGAGACCCAGTACTTC. Encoded protein: CASSLTTSEETQYF.

This clone was recorded a few times. The V gene is TRBV19, the J gene TRBJ2-2, with a possible D match to TRBD1 (5 bases). Germline V gives CDR1 LNHDA, CDR2 SQIVND (reference sequence). Trimming cost V 1 base and J 4 bases, with 10 bases left between them. The CDR3 contains 15 residues. This CDR3 is CASSIGQGLTGELFF. CDR3 nucleotide sequence: TGTGCCAGTAGTATAGGGCAGGGCCTCACCGGGGAGCTGTTTTTT. The full variable domain, with the rest looked up from reference TRBV19 and TRBJ2-2, is DGGITQSPKYLFRKEGQNVTLSCEQNLNHDAMYWYRQDPGQGLRLIYYSQIVNDFQKGDIAEGYSVSREKKESFPLTVTSAQKNPTAFYLCASSIGQGLTGELFFGEGSRLTVL.

The chain couples TRBV5-4 to TRBJ2-7; the match to TRBD1 covers 9 bases. Germline V gene lookup returns CDR1 SGHNT and CDR2 YYREEE (reference sequence). The V and J ends lost 4 bases and 6 bases, in that order; junction bases with no gene match: 11. The CDR3 length is 15 residues. The CDR3: CASSPGTGRWSEQYF. CDR3 DNA sequence: TGTGCCAGCAGCCCGGGGACAGGGCGGTGGTCCGAGCAGTACTTC.